The 14 T cell receptor beta chains given below trace back to one sample, sequenced in a study of CD8 T cells in Susac syndrome. The authors reverse transcribed roughly 0.5 to 1 ug RNA with random hexamers. TCRdb reanalysed the immunoSEQ multiplex PCR reads using MiXCR and keeps one entry per CDR3 protein. In the table there are under 150,000 distinct CDR3 sequences, 94% of which are singletons. Sample: CD8+ T cells from PBMCs. These receptors all stem from a human donor in good health.

This clonotype was picked up one time. The CDR3 nucleotides are TGCAGTGCTAGGTTAGCGGGTTACGAGCAGTACTTC. It is translated as CSARLAGYEQYF. The rearrangement uses TRBV20-1 and TRBJ2-7; 7 bases are shared with TRBD2. CDR3 length: 12 amino acids. The germline V gene has CDR1 DFQATT and CDR2 SNEGSKA (reference sequence). With 3 bases clipped from V and 4 bases from J, the junction kept 3 bases outside the gene matches.

This clonotype was detected only a few times. This CDR3 is CASSTRDSSYEQYF. The DNA of the CDR3 is TGTGCCAGCAGTACCCGGGACAGCTCCTACGAGCAGTACTTC. The chain links TRBV27 to TRBJ2-7; TRBD1 matches at 7 bases. V was clipped by 5 bases and J by 0 bases; unmatched bases: 4. The CDR3 covers 14 residues. Germline loops: CDR1 MNHEY, CDR2 SMNVEV (reference sequence).

The genes are TRBV27 and TRBJ2-7; TRBD1 aligns across 12 bases. This CDR3 has 18 residues. CDR1 and CDR2 (germline): MNHEY, SMNVEV (reference sequence). The junction had 13 bases not matched to a gene; V was cut back by 5 bases and J by 2 bases. This chain's CDR3 is CASSPGTGGPGGTYEQYF. CDR3 coding DNA: TGTGCCAGCAGTCCCGGGACAGGGGGCCCGGGAGGAACCTACGAGCAGTACTTC.

V is TRBV11-2 and J is TRBJ2-3, with no clear D. There are 14 residues in the CDR3. V was cut by 2 bases and J by 1 base, with 7 bases left in between. Germline-derived CDR1 and CDR2 are SGHAT and FQNNGV. CDR3 loop: CASSLLTRTDTQYF. CDR3 DNA sequence: TGTGCCAGCAGCTTACTCACCCGCACAGATACGCAGTATTTT.

This chain connects TRBV9 to TRBJ2-3; 10 bases are shared with TRBD2. Germline V lookup: CDR1 SGDLS, CDR2 YYNGEE. This CDR3 contains 19 residues. With 0 bases clipped from V and 3 bases from J, the junction kept 13 bases outside the gene matches. DNA of the CDR3: TGTGCCAGCAGCGTAGAGGTAGATCCCCCTAGCGGGAGAACAGATACGCAGTATTTT. This gives the protein CASSVEVDPPSGRTDTQYF.

This chain joins TRBV19 and TRBJ2-5; 8 bases fit TRBD2. CDR3 size: 15 residues. CDR1 is LNHDA and CDR2 is SQIVND in the germline V gene (reference sequence). Trimming took 5 bases from V and 4 from J; bases not matched to a gene: 9. In nucleotides, the CDR3 is TGTGCCAGTAGTCCGGGAGGGGCGACGGGAGAGACCCAGTACTTC. Its translation: CASSPGGATGETQYF.

The sample holds one count of this clonotype. The genes are TRBV28 and TRBJ2-1, with D unresolved. V was cut by 2 bases and J by 9 bases, with 11 bases left in between. This CDR3 comprises 13 residues. CDR1 and CDR2 (germline): MDHEN, SYDVKM. Here the CDR3 reads CASSLGYSGEQFF. The CDR3 bases are TGTGCCAGCAGTTTAGGGTATTCCGGTGAGCAGTTCTTC.

The chain carries TRBV29-1 and TRBJ2-5; maybe TRBD1 (6 bases). The CDR3 sequence is 14 residues long. CDR1 is SQVTM and CDR2 is ANQGSEA in the germline V gene. Trimming pared 0 bases from V and 5 bases from J, leaving 13 bases between. The CDR3 DNA is TGCAGCGTTGAAGATCGCACAGGGCGCGAGACCCAGTACTTC. Its protein is CSVEDRTGRETQYF.

This chain joins TRBV29-1 and TRBJ2-5; D unclear. The CDR3 length is 14 residues. From germline, CDR1 is SQVTM and CDR2 ANQGSEA. Trimming pared 1 base from V and 2 bases from J, leaving 11 bases between. The chain's CDR3 is CSVEGDGIQETQYF. The CDR3 nucleotides read TGCAGCGTTGAAGGGGATGGGATACAAGAGACCCAGTACTTC.

The chain links TRBV20-1 to TRBJ1-1, with D possibly TRBD1 on 5 matching bases. Trimming shortened V by 6 bases and J by 5 bases, and 13 bases separated the two germline ends. The CDR3 is made up of 12 amino acids. CDR1 is DFQATT and CDR2 is SNEGSKA in the germline V gene (reference sequence). The CDR3 is CSAPQGGTEAFF. For the CDR3, the DNA is TGCAGTGCCCCTCAGGGAGGTACTGAAGCTTTCTTT.

This rearrangement joins TRBV29-1 to TRBJ2-1, with TRBD2 matching 11 bases. Germline loops: CDR1 SQVTM, CDR2 ANQGSEA. Germline trimming cut 4 bases from V and 4 bases from J; bases unmatched to any gene: 0. The CDR3 totals 13 residues. CDR3 coding DNA: TGCAGCGTTGGGACTAGCGGGTACAATGAGCAGTTCTTC. Residues: CSVGTSGYNEQFF.

The V and J genes are TRBV12-3 or TRBV12-4 and TRBJ2-1; D remains ambiguous. This CDR3 spans 16 amino acids. Trimming took 2 bases from V and 1 from J, leaving 12 bases between them. CDR3 in amino acids: CASSLIGLGSYNEQFF. The DNA for the CDR3 is TGTGCCAGCAGTTTAATTGGGCTAGGGTCCTACAATGAGCAGTTCTTC.

This clonotype has a single count. V usage is TRBV4-3 and J usage is TRBJ2-3; TRBD2 is a possible D gene (5 bases). With 4 bases removed from V and 2 bases from J, the gap between germline ends came to 10 bases. The germline gives CDR1 LGHNA, CDR2 YSLEER. The CDR3 totals 14 residues. The CDR3 here is CASSPTGFTDTQYF. The CDR3 DNA reads as TGCGCCAGCAGCCCTACGGGATTCACAGATACGCAGTATTTT.

This chain uses TRBV27 with TRBJ2-7, with TRBD1 identical over 11 bases. V lost 4 bases, J lost 4 bases, and 3 bases stayed unmatched. The germline CDR1 and CDR2 sequences are MNHEY and SMNVEV (reference sequence). The length of the CDR3 is 14 residues. The DNA for the CDR3 is TGTGCCAGCAGTTCCGGGACAGGGGGGTACGAGCAGTACTTC. It specifies CASSSGTGGYEQYF.